This TCR beta chain stems from a study of vaccination and CD4 T cells after COVID-19. Cultured CD4+ T cell DNA was sequenced using the Oncomine TCR Beta short-read assay. Each CDR3 protein gets one entry after TCRdb re-called the PCR reads with MiXCR. The table includes more than 2,500 distinct CDR3 sequences, 30% detected once. Sample treatment: approximately 10-day PBMC culture with coronavirus spike peptide pools or control peptides (ViraFEST assay). Germline CDR1 reads MDHEN; CDR2 reads SYDVKM. CDR3 length equals 15 residues. V gave up 5 bases and J gave up 3 bases; unmatched junction bases: 6. This clonotype was seen a handful of times. Its antigen remains unidentified.

The source was CD4+ T cells from blood, cultured in vitro, collected after SARS-CoV-2 vaccination. V gene TRBV28 combines with J gene TRBJ2-7, with 11 bases identical to TRBD2. The clonotype was recovered from a human donor who had recovered from COVID-19. The CDR3 sequence is CASSATSGGVYEQYF. In DNA form, the CDR3 reads TGTGCCAGCAGTGCCACTAGCGGGGGCGTCTACGAGCAGTACTTC.